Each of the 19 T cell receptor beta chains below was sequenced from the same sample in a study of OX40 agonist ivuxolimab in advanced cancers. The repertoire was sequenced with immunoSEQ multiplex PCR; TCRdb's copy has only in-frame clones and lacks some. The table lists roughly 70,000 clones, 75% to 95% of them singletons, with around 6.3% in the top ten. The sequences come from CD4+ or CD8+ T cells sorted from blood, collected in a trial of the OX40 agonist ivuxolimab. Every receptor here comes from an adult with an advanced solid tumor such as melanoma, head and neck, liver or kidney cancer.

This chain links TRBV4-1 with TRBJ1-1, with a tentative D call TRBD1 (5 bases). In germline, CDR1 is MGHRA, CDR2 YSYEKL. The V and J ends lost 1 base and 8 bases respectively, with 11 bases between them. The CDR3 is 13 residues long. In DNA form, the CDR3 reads TGCGCCAGCAGCCAAGGGGGGGGAGTGGAAGCTTTCTTT. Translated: CASSQGGGVEAFF.

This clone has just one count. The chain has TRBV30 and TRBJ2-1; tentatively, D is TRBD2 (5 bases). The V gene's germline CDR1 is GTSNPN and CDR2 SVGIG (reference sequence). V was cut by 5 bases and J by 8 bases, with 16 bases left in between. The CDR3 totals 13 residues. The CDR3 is CAWCNSMGDEQFF. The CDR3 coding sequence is TGTGCCTGGTGTAATAGTATGGGAGATGAGCAGTTCTTC. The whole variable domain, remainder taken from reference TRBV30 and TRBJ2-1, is SQTIHQWPATLVQPVGSPLSLECTVEGTSNPNLYWYRQAAGRGLQLLFYSVGIGQISSEVPQNLSASRPQDRQFILSSKKLLLSDSGFYLCAWCNSMGDEQFFGPGTRLTVL.

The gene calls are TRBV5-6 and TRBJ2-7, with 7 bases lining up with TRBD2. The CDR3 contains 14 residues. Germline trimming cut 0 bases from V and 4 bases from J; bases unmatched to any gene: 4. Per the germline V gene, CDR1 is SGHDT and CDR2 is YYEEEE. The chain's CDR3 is CASSLGGSPYEQYF. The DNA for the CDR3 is TGTGCCAGCAGCTTGGGCGGGAGCCCATACGAGCAGTACTTC.

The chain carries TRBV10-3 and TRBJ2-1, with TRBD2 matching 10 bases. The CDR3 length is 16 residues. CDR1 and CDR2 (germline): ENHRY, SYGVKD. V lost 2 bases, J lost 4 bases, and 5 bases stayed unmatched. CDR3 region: CAISEELAGFYNEQFF. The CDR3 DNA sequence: TGTGCCATCAGTGAGGAACTAGCGGGATTTTACAATGAGCAGTTCTTC.

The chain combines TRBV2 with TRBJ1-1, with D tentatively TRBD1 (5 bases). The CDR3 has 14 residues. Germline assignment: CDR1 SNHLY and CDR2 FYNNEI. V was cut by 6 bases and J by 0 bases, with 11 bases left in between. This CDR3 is CASRESDMNTEAFF. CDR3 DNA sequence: TGTGCCAGCAGGGAGTCGGACATGAACACTGAAGCTTTCTTT.

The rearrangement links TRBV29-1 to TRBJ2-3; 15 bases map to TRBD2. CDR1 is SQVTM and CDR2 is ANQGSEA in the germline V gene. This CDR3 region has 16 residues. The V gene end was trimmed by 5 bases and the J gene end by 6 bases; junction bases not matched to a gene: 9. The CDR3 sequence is CSVTGLAGGPSDTQYF. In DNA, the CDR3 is TGCAGCGTTACGGGACTAGCGGGAGGCCCATCGGATACGCAGTATTTT.

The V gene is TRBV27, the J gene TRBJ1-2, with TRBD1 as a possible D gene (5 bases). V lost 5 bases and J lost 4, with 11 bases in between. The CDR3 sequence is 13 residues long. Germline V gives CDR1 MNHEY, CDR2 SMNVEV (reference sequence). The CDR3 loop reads CASSPRVPYGYTF. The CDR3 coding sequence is TGTGCCAGCAGTCCCAGGGTCCCCTATGGCTACACCTTC.

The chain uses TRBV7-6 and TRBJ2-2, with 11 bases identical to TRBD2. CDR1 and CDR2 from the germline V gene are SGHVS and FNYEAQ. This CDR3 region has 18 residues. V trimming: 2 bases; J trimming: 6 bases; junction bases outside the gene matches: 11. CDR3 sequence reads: CASSLSTSGRVQSGELFF. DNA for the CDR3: TGTGCCAGCAGCTTATCCACTAGCGGGAGAGTACAATCCGGGGAGCTGTTTTTT.

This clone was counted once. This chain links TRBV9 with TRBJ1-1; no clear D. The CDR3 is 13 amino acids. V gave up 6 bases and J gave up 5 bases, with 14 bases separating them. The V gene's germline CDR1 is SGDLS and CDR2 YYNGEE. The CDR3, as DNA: TGTGCCAGCACCCCCCCGAGCGGGACTGAAGCTTTCTTT. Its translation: CASTPPSGTEAFF.

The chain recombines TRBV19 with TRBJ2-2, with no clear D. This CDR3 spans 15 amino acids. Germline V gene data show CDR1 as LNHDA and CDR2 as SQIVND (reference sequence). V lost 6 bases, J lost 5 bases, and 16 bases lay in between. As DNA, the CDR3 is TGTGCCAGTAGCCCTTCCGTTCTGGGTACCGGGGAGCTGTTTTTT. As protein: CASSPSVLGTGELFF.

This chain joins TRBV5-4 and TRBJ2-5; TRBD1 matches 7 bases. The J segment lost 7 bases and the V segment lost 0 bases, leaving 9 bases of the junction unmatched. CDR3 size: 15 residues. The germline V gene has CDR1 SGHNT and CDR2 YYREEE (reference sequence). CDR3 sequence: CASSLVVGGEVTQYF. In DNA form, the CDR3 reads TGTGCCAGCAGCTTGGTTGTAGGGGGCGAGGTGACCCAGTACTTC.

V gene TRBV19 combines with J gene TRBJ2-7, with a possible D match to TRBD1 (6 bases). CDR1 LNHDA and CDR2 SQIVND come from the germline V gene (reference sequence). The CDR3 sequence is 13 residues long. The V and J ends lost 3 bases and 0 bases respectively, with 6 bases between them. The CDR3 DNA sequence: TGTGCCAGTAGTATGGGACACTCCTACGAGCAGTACTTC. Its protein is CASSMGHSYEQYF.

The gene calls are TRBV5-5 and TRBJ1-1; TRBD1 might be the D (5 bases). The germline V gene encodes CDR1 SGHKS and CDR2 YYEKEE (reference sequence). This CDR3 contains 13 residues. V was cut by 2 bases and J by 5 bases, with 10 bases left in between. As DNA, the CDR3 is TGTGCCAGCAGCTTAAGGTGGGGGACTGAAGCTTTCTTT. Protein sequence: CASSLRWGTEAFF.

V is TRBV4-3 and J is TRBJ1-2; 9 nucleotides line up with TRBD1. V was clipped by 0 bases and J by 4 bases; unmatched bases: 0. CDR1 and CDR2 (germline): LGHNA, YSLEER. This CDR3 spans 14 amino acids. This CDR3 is CASSQEGQGYGYTF. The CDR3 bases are TGCGCCAGCAGCCAAGAGGGACAGGGCTATGGCTACACCTTC.

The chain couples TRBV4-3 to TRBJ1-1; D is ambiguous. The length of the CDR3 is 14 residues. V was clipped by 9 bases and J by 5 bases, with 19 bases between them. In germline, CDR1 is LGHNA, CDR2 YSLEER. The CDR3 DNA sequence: TGCGCCAGTCGGCCAAGGCCGATGGGAACTGAAGCTTTCTTT. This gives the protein CASRPRPMGTEAFF.

The CDR3 region has the DNA TGTGCCAGCAGCCGCGACTTCTCAGGGGCCAAAAACATTCAGTACTTC. It codes for CASSRDFSGAKNIQYF. This chain joins TRBV6-6 and TRBJ2-4; maybe TRBD1 (5 bases). CDR3 size: 16 residues. CDR1 is MNHNY and CDR2 is SVGAGI in the germline V gene (reference sequence). With 6 bases removed from V and 1 base from J, the gap between germline ends came to 16 bases.

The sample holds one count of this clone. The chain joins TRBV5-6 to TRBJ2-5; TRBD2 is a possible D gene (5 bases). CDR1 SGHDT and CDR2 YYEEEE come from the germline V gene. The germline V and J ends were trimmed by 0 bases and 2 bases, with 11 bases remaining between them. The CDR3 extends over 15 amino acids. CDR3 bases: TGTGCCAGCAGCTTGGCAGGAGGAGCTCAAGAGACCCAGTACTTC. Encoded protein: CASSLAGGAQETQYF.

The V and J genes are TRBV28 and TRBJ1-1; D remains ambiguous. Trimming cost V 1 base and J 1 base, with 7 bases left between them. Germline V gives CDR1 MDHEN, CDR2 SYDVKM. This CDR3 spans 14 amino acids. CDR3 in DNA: TGTGCCAGCAGTTTATCTCTGGGGAACACTGAAGCTTTCTTT. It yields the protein CASSLSLGNTEAFF.

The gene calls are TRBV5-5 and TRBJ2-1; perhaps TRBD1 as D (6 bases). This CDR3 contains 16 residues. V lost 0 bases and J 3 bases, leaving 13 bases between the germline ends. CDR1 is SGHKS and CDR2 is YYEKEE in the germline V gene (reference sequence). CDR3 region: CASSLVPGDHYNEQFF. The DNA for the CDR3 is TGTGCCAGCAGCTTGGTACCAGGGGACCACTACAATGAGCAGTTCTTC.